This T cell receptor (beta chain) was observed in a study of blood T cell repertoires in COVID-19 (dated by TCRdb to about 2020). About the study as a whole: Samples covering the acute and convalescent phases of COVID-19 were provided by collaborators in the United States, Italy and Spain. Subjects who had been exposed to COVID-19, were actively infected with it, or had recovered from it provided the deeply sampled blood TCRbeta repertoires that made up the dataset. Where available, HLA class I and class II types were taken from metadata supplied by the sample provider and were not determined by assay-based typing. The prospective study material was composed of cDNA or gDNA derived from T cells, B-cell-depleted T cells, or PBMCs. The repertoires were released in a freely available public database meant as a resource for research on the immune response to SARS-CoV-2. Samples were obtained from the ongoing ImmuneRACE study (first 160 participants) and from some 1,200 subjects provided by 6 global collaborators. Nearly every sample came with metadata listing a de-identified subject ID, COVID-19 status, age in years and sex. General study outcomes and caveats: How much clinical and demographic metadata was included differed by source and by participant, and the metadata was provided uncurated.

Collaborating institutions collected whole blood in K2EDTA tubes following their own protocols. For TCRbeta analysis, collaborators shipped samples in one of three forms: frozen whole blood, isolated PBMCs, or DNA extracted from either of those sample types. Remarks on this clone: Its recognized antigen is unknown. No base-level quality is on record; no much larger clone is a single base apart.

TCRbeta CDR3 regions were amplified from genomic DNA using the immunoSEQ Assay, a bias-controlled multiplex PCR. In the source study's methods: The number of nucleated cells in each sample was estimated by amplification of reference gene primers within the assay. Sequence reads were collapsed and filtered to measure the absolute abundance of every unique TCRbeta CDR3 rearrangement. Productive Simpson clonality was computed per sample as the square root of Simpson's diversity index over productive rearrangements. TCRdb took over this immuneACCESS table, retaining in-frame rearrangements with V and J assigned. Such tables are incomplete; in checked studies, under half of the missing clones stem from an unresolved V gene, and the remainder is unexplained. V and J calls and clone size are given by that table; D and trimming were obtained from the DNA. This sample is represented by nearly 200,000 clones; around four fifths of them were singletons. The ten largest clonotypes hold approximately 5% of the sample.

Trimmed from V: 8 bases; trimmed from J: 10 bases; junction bases lacking a gene match: 7. Including cysteine and phenylalanine, the CDR3 has 12 amino acids. Just the 36-base CDR3 DNA is kept, in frame starting at base 1. From a lookup of the germline V gene, CDR1 and CDR2 are SNHLY and FYNNEI. The sequenced material came from peripheral blood. The receptor was isolated from a woman in her sixties or seventies with active or convalescent COVID-19. The chain was built from TRBV2 and TRBJ2-1; 8 bases in the junction line up with TRBD1. The CDR3 loop reads CASGTGLVEQFF. The sequence in DNA is TGTGCCAGCGGGACAGGCCTCGTGGAGCAGTTCTTC. The full variable domain, completed from the reference TRBV2 and TRBJ2-1 proteins outside the CDR3, reads EPEVTQTPSHQVTQMGQEVILRCVPISNHLYFYWYRQILGQKVEFLVSFYNNEISEKSEIFDDQFSVERPDGSNFTLKIRSTKLEDSAMYFCASGTGLVEQFFGPGTRLTVL.